This is a list of T cell receptor beta chains from one sample in a study of identical twins' blood T cells. Each CDR3 protein gets one entry after TCRdb re-called the 5' RACE reads with MiXCR. Of hundreds of thousands of distinct CDR3 sequences in the sample, about 28% were seen once. The material sequenced was PBMCs. These receptors originate from a woman aged 18-50 years in good health. Each CDR3 is given with its conserved first and last residue. Each record gives: CDR3 protein, CDR3 DNA, D gene, J gene, clone size, V gene. A D gene is named only where the DNA matches it firmly. Clone size is not always given. Where it is, it says once, few, many or a class for expanded clones.

CASSPPAQSRTGELFF TGTGCCAGTAGCCCGCCGGCTCAGTCTAGGACCGGGGAGCTGTTTTTT - TRBJ2-2 few TRBV19
CASSYSRFLRSDEQFF TGTGCCAGCAGTTACTCTAGGTTCCTTAGGTCCGATGAGCAGTTCTTC - TRBJ2-1 few TRBV6-2/TRBV6-3
CASSTSRIQPQHF TGTGCCAGTAGTACAAGTAGGATTCAGCCCCAGCATTTT - TRBJ1-5 - TRBV19
CASSLRAGQENF TGTGCCAGCAGTTTAAGGGCGGGACAGGAGAACTTT TRBD1 TRBJ1-6 - TRBV28
CASSQGQASNQPQHF TGTGCCAGCAGCCAGGGACAGGCTAGCAATCAGCCCCAGCATTTT TRBD1 TRBJ1-5 few TRBV12-3/TRBV12-4
CASSLSGQGPFSYGYTF TGTGCCAGCAGTTTATCCGGACAGGGCCCTTTTTCCTATGGCTACACCTTC TRBD1 TRBJ1-2 - TRBV12-3/TRBV12-4
CTSSSSWEGVGGYGYTF TGTACCAGCAGCTCCTCATGGGAAGGGGTCGGCGGCTATGGCTACACCTTC - TRBJ1-2 - TRBV11-1
CASSLPGGPTDTQYF TGTGCCAGCAGTTTGCCAGGGGGCCCCACAGATACGCAGTATTTT TRBD1 TRBJ2-3 few TRBV12-3/TRBV12-4
CASSGSSIRTDTQYF TGCGCCAGCAGCGGTTCTAGCATACGCACAGATACGCAGTATTTT - TRBJ2-3 many TRBV5-1
CSVVYTEAFF TGCAGCGTTGTGTACACTGAAGCTTTCTTT - TRBJ1-1 many TRBV29-1
CASKGYGYTF TGTGCCAGCAAGGGGTATGGCTACACCTTC - TRBJ1-2 many TRBV6-2/TRBV6-3
CASNRDPGELFF TGTGCCAGCAACCGGGACCCCGGGGAGCTGTTTTTT - TRBJ2-2 - TRBV5-4
CASSVGAGGPNEQFF TGTGCCAGCAGTGTCGGAGCGGGAGGGCCCAATGAGCAGTTCTTC TRBD2 TRBJ2-1 many TRBV6-1
CATGSGRNTGELFF TGTGCCACCGGTAGCGGGAGAAACACCGGGGAGCTGTTTTTT TRBD2 TRBJ2-2 - TRBV19
CASATGAAGNTIYF TGTGCTAGTGCCACTGGGGCAGCTGGAAACACCATATATTTT - TRBJ1-3 few TRBV12-5
CASSFTSNYGYTF TGTGCCAGCAGCTTCACTTCTAACTATGGCTACACCTTC - TRBJ1-2 - TRBV7-9
CSVVRAGGDYGYTF TGCAGCGTTGTTAGGGCAGGGGGCGACTATGGCTACACCTTC TRBD1 TRBJ1-2 few TRBV29-1
CASIWEYLRQNEAFF TGTGCCAGCATCTGGGAGTACCTCCGCCAAAATGAAGCTTTCTTT - TRBJ1-1 - TRBV2
CSASSGGLNTEAFF TGCAGTGCTAGCTCGGGGGGATTGAACACTGAAGCTTTCTTT - TRBJ1-1 - TRBV20-1
CSVVSGTGNTIYF TGCAGCGTTGTTTCAGGGACAGGAAACACCATATATTTT - TRBJ1-3 few TRBV29-1
CASSRLSGAGEKLFF TGTGCCAGCAGCCGCCTGTCGGGGGCAGGGGAAAAACTGTTTTTT - TRBJ1-4 many TRBV6-6
CATLRLSVTDTQYF TGTGCCACCCTCAGACTCTCAGTCACAGATACGCAGTATTTT - TRBJ2-3 - TRBV28
CASTRLAGGNEQFF TGCGCCAGCACCAGACTAGCGGGAGGCAATGAGCAGTTCTTC TRBD2 TRBJ2-1 - TRBV5-1
CALTTGPTGNQPQHF TGTGCCTTGACTACCGGGCCGACTGGGAATCAGCCCCAGCATTTT - TRBJ1-5 - TRBV6-2/TRBV6-3
CSVTLSWDSPLHF TGCAGCGTTACGTTATCTTGGGATTCACCCCTCCACTTT - TRBJ1-6 few TRBV29-1
CASSQEHLVIYF TGTGCCAGCAGCCAAGAACACCTCGTCATATATTTT - TRBJ1-3 - TRBV3-1
CSATLTGRWGEQYF TGCAGTGCTACTCTGACAGGGAGGTGGGGCGAGCAGTACTTC - TRBJ2-7 - TRBV20-1
CAISTDNEHFF TGTGCCATCAGTACGGACAATGAGCATTTCTTC - TRBJ2-1 - TRBV10-3
CASSLIVESNEQFF TGTGCCAGCAGCTTAATTGTTGAATCGAATGAGCAGTTCTTC - TRBJ2-1 few TRBV7-2
CSVTGWVSEAFF TGCAGCGTAACAGGCTGGGTCTCTGAAGCTTTCTTT - TRBJ1-1 - TRBV29-1
CSASPLAGGVSDTQYF TGCAGTGCTAGCCCCCTAGCGGGGGGCGTCTCAGATACGCAGTATTTT TRBD2 TRBJ2-3 - TRBV20-1
CASSAGTGGADTQYF TGTGCCAGCAGTGCCGGGACAGGGGGCGCAGATACGCAGTATTTT TRBD1 TRBJ2-3 many TRBV6-1
CASSARIPGYGYTF TGTGCCAGCAGCGCCCGAATCCCAGGGTATGGCTACACCTTC - TRBJ1-2 many TRBV6-5
CASSPRTGVGNSPLHF TGTGCCAGCAGTCCAAGGACAGGGGTCGGGAATTCACCCCTCCACTTT TRBD1 TRBJ1-6 many TRBV6-6
CVSSESGGRREPQHF TGTGTCAGCAGTGAATCCGGAGGACGACGTGAGCCCCAGCATTTT - TRBJ1-5 - TRBV6-1